This T cell receptor beta chain was sequenced for a study of CD8+ T cells in alopecia areata. Turning to the study itself: Each day, treated patients took oral tofacitinib twice, at 5 to 10 mg per dose. The protocol delivered tofacitinib for 6 to 18 months, then withdrew it for 6 months. Treated patients' severity was scored by percentage of affected scalp area.

As for treatment: oral pan-JAK inhibitor, 5-10 mg twice daily. Peripheral blood, together with lesional scalp punch biopsies, was collected from alopecia areata patients. Extracted from the samples, RNA was reverse transcribed into cDNA to serve as the sequencing template. Clones were sequenced by immunoSEQ multiplex PCR, and TCRdb holds only the in-frame ones, with some missing. The sample lists 250,000 to 300,000 clones; over 45% were seen once. This clonotype was obtained from a human donor with alopecia areata. The source was CD4+ T cells sorted from blood, collected at week 24, from a patient treated with tofacitinib.

The chain's CDR3 is CASSSPGNSPLHF. The CDR3 nucleotides are TGTGCCAGCAGTTCGCCCGGCAATTCACCCCTCCACTTT. The chain carries TRBV2 and TRBJ1-6; D remains unclear. Trimming took off 5 bases at V and 7 bases at J, with 9 bases between the two ends. The CDR3 runs to 13 residues. Germline-derived CDR1 and CDR2 are SNHLY and FYNNEI.